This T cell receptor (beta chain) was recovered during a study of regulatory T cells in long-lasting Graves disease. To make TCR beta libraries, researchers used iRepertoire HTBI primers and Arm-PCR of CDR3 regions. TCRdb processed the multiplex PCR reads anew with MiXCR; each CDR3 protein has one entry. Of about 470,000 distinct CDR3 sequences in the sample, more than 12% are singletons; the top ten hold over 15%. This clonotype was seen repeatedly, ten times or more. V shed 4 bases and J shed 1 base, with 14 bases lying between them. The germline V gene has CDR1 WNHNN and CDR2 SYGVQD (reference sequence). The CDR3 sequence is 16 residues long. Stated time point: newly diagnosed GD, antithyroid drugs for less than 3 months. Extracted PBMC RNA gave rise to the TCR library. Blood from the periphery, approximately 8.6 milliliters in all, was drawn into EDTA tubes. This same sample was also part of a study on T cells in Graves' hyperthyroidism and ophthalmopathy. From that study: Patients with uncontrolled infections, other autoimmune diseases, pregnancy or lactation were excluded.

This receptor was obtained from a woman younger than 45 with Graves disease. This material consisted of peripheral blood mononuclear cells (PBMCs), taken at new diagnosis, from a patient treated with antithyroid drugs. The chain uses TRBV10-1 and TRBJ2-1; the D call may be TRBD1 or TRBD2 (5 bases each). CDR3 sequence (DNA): TGCGCCAGCAGTGTCGGGGCGGCCCTTTCCTACAATGAGCAGTTCTTC. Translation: CASSVGAALSYNEQFF.